Sequencing of this TCR beta chain was carried out in a study of a mutant IDH1 vaccine in newly diagnosed glioma. Study-level information: It was radiotherapy, temozolomide, or both that patients received previously, with most receiving both. Study observations and caveats: It seemed that pseudoprogression was not linked to changes in the top peripheral T cell clonotypes.

Remarks on this clone: What it recognizes is unknown.

Produced via immunoSEQ multiplex PCR; TCRdb's table is partial and in-frame only. Here the sample spans around 33,000 clones, 80% to 85% being singletons. Time point reported: baseline, week 1 (first vaccination visit). As for treatment: pre-vaccination baseline after standard-of-care therapy. Donors' newly diagnosed IDH1-mutant WHO grade 3 or 4 astrocytomas lacked nuclear ATRX. The CDR3 sequence is 14 residues long. Germline V lookup: CDR1 SGHDT, CDR2 YYEEEE. Trimming shortened V by 5 bases and J by 4 bases, and 12 bases separated the two germline ends. This sequence joins TRBV5-6 and TRBJ2-2; D perhaps matches TRBD1 (6 bases). Source: peripheral blood mononuclear cells (PBMCs), taken from a glioma patient treated with radiotherapy, temozolomide or both. This clonotype was obtained from a man in his fifties with glioma. Some clones in this sample may be carry-over from other donors' samples. This CDR3 reads CASSLGTLTGELFF. DNA for the CDR3: TGTGCCAGCAGTTTAGGGACACTCACCGGGGAGCTGTTTTTT.